This TCR beta chain derives from a study of blood T cell repertoires in COVID-19 (dated by TCRdb to about 2020). Describing the broader study: Samples covering the acute and convalescent phases of COVID-19 were provided by collaborators in the United States, Italy and Spain. Where available, HLA class I and class II types were taken from metadata supplied by the sample provider and were not determined by assay-based typing. Deeply sampled blood TCRbeta repertoires from subjects exposed to, actively infected with, or recovered from COVID-19 were included in the dataset. The samples were drawn from the first 160 participants of the ongoing ImmuneRACE study and from roughly 1,300 subjects provided by 6 global collaborators. The repertoires were released in a freely available public database meant as a resource for research on the immune response to SARS-CoV-2. The sample metadata nearly always contained a de-identified subject ID, COVID-19 status, age in years and sex. The prospective study material was composed of cDNA or gDNA derived from T cells, B-cell-depleted T cells, or PBMCs.

Relative to germline, V is missing 7 bases and J is missing 0 bases, with 9 bases of the junction outside any gene match. CDR1 and CDR2 are drawn from the germline V gene: SGHDN, FVKESK. The CDR3 starts with the cysteine, ends with the phenylalanine, and has 16 residues. CDR3 DNA only is kept here, 48 bases in frame from base 1. Study-level results and caveats: Clinical and demographic metadata were provided uncurated, with the amount varying by source and participant.

Whole blood was collected in K2EDTA tubes by collaborating institutions according to the institutions' own protocols. Collaborator samples were shipped for TCRbeta analysis as frozen whole blood, isolated PBMCs, or DNA extracted from either sample type. TCRbeta CDR3 regions were amplified from genomic DNA by means of the immunoSEQ Assay, a bias-controlled multiplex PCR. The paper's processing steps were these. Nucleated cell counts per sample were estimated from amplification of reference gene primers within the assay. Sequence reads were collapsed and filtered to measure the absolute abundance of every unique TCRbeta CDR3 rearrangement. Productive Simpson clonality was computed per sample as the square root of Simpson's diversity index over productive rearrangements. Not all clones reach the TCRdb copy of this immuneACCESS table, which keeps in-frame sequences only. Checked studies attribute under half of the gap to unresolved V genes and leave the rest unexplained. D and trimming come from the DNA, and the V and J calls and clone size come from that table. The sample table lists some 20,000 clones, around 89% of them with a count of one. Clones ranked in the top ten supply 7% to 9% of the sample.

Concerning this clone itself: Its antigen is still unknown. No base qualities exist here, and no much larger clone lies one base off it.

The sample taken for sequencing was peripheral blood. The source of this sequence is a woman aged 60 to 75 with active COVID-19. Rearrangement joined TRBV14 to TRBJ1-1, and 9 bases in between align with TRBD1. The DNA sequence reads TGTGCCAGCAAGTTCCTGGGACAGGGAATGAACACTGAAGCTTTCTTT. It translates as CASKFLGQGMNTEAFF.